Listed below are T cell receptor beta chains from one sample, sequenced in a study of T cell clonotyping in hematopoietic cell transplantation. Repertoires were generated with immunoSEQ multiplex PCR, while TCRdb's copy carries only in-frame clones and drops some. The table includes some 27,000 clones, 82% detected once. Sequencing used peripheral blood mononuclear cells, obtained before stem cell transplant. These receptors all stem from a man aged 40-55 years with acute myeloid leukemia. Some clones in this sample may be carry-over from other donors' samples. CDR3s include the opening cysteine and the closing phenylalanine or tryptophan. The order of the fields is V gene, D gene, J gene, clone size, CDR3 protein, CDR3 DNA. A D gene is named only where the DNA matches it firmly. Some rows mark clone size as missing; the rest say once, few, many or name a class of expanded clone.

>TRBV6-1|-|TRBJ2-7|once
CASSEKGNEQYF
TGTGCCAGCAGTGAAAAAGGGAACGAGCAGTACTTC
>TRBV9|-|TRBJ2-3|-
CASSVWDVDTQYF
TGTGCCAGCAGCGTATGGGATGTAGATACGCAGTATTTT
>TRBV27|-|TRBJ1-5|-
CASRERNQPQHF
TGTGCCAGCAGAGAACGCAATCAGCCCCAGCATTTT
>TRBV6-5|-|TRBJ1-2|once
CASSLAGIWGNYGYTF
TGTGCCAGCAGTTTGGCGGGTATCTGGGGGAACTATGGCTACACCTTC
>TRBV7-8|-|TRBJ2-5|-
CASSLGVQETQYF
TGTGCCAGCAGCTTAGGTGTACAAGAGACCCAGTACTTC
>TRBV19|-|TRBJ2-2|few
CASSRGPNTGELFF
TGTGCCAGTAGTAGGGGACCGAACACCGGGGAGCTGTTTTTT
>TRBV7-5|-|TRBJ1-6|-
CARSFPNFVNSPLHF
TGTGCCAGAAGCTTTCCCAATTTTGTCAATTCACCCCTCCACTTT
>TRBV30|TRBD2|TRBJ2-1|-
CAWSGDGGVNEQFF
TGTGCCTGGAGTGGGGACGGGGGGGTCAATGAGCAGTTCTTC
>TRBV9|TRBD1|TRBJ1-2|-
CASSPRGDRTGLNYGYTF
TGTGCCAGCAGCCCGCGGGGGGACAGGACGGGTCTAAACTATGGCTACACCTTC
>TRBV28|-|TRBJ1-1|-
CASRDGVNTEAFF
TGTGCCAGCAGGGACGGGGTGAACACTGAAGCTTTCTTT
>TRBV6-5|-|TRBJ1-1|-
CASSYGGATEAFF
TGTGCCAGCAGTTACGGGGGGGCTACTGAAGCTTTCTTT
>TRBV5-4|-|TRBJ1-5|-
CASSLDGTLGQPQHF
TGTGCCAGCAGCTTGGATGGGACTCTGGGACAGCCCCAGCATTTT
>TRBV11-3|-|TRBJ1-3|-
CASRRDLSGNTIYF
TGTGCCAGCAGGCGGGATCTCTCTGGAAACACCATATATTTT
>TRBV7-8|TRBD2|TRBJ2-3|-
CASSLAASSGARRAQYF
TGTGCCAGCAGCTTAGCAGCGTCTAGCGGGGCGCGAAGGGCGCAGTATTTT
>TRBV20-1|-|TRBJ1-1|-
CSARENTEAFF
TGCAGTGCTAGGGAGAACACTGAAGCTTTCTTT
>TRBV9|-|TRBJ1-2|-
CASSPSRVPNYGYTF
TGTGCCAGCAGCCCATCCAGGGTACCTAACTATGGCTACACCTTC
>TRBV19|-|TRBJ1-1|once
CASRKNGQGYTEAFF
TGTGCCAGTAGGAAGAACGGACAAGGGTACACTGAAGCTTTCTTT
>TRBV5-1|TRBD2|TRBJ2-1|-
CASSLDAGGSYNEQFF
TGCGCCAGCAGCTTGGATGCCGGGGGGAGTTACAATGAGCAGTTCTTC
>TRBV5-1|TRBD2|TRBJ2-5|-
CASSLEASGEEETQYF
TGCGCCAGCAGCTTGGAGGCTAGCGGGGAGGAAGAGACCCAGTACTTC
>TRBV20-1|-|TRBJ2-3|once
CSAHTDTQYF
TGCAGTGCCCACACAGATACGCAGTATTTT
>TRBV29-1|TRBD2|TRBJ2-7|-
CSVRTSGGYEQYF
TGCAGCGTCCGGACTAGCGGGGGATACGAGCAGTACTTC
>TRBV6-4|-|TRBJ1-5|medium-sized
CASSGSPGNQPQHF
TGTGCCAGCAGTGGAAGTCCGGGGAATCAGCCCCAGCATTTT
>TRBV10-1|-|TRBJ1-1|-
CASSRGAATEAFF
TGCGCCAGCAGTAGGGGGGCGGCCACTGAAGCTTTCTTT
>TRBV11-1|TRBD2|TRBJ2-7|few
CASSLAASGDFYEQYF
TGTGCCAGCAGCTTAGCGGCTAGCGGGGATTTCTACGAGCAGTACTTC
>TRBV19|TRBD2|TRBJ2-1|-
CASSSRTSGRAWVF
TGTGCCAGTAGTTCCCGGACTAGCGGGAGGGCCTGGGTCTTC
>TRBV15|-|TRBJ2-5|-
CATSRDKGTQYF
TGTGCCACCAGCAGAGATAAAGGGACCCAGTACTTC
>TRBV19|TRBD1|TRBJ2-7|-
CATSPRQGRTYEQYF
TGTGCCACTTCGCCAAGACAGGGCAGGACTTACGAGCAGTACTTC
>TRBV25-1|-|TRBJ2-7|-
CASRPSPGAGTSYEQYF
TGTGCCAGCAGACCGTCCCCAGGGGCGGGGACCTCCTACGAGCAGTACTTC
>TRBV29-1|-|TRBJ1-1|once
CSVVVKGMNTEAFF
TGCAGCGTTGTCGTGAAGGGAATGAACACTGAAGCTTTCTTT
>TRBV18|-|TRBJ1-1|-
CASSPGLDTEAFF
TGTGCCAGCTCACCAGGGTTGGACACTGAAGCTTTCTTT
>TRBV28|-|TRBJ1-2|-
CASSVGGDLDYGYTF
TGTGCCAGCAGCGTTGGGGGGGACCTCGACTATGGCTACACCTTC
>TRBV30|-|TRBJ1-5|-
CAWSVQGIEPQHF
TGTGCCTGGAGTGTACAGGGAATTGAGCCCCAGCATTTT
>TRBV7-9|TRBD2|TRBJ2-5|-
CASSFTIAGGSQETQYF
TGTGCCAGCAGCTTTACTATCGCGGGAGGGAGCCAAGAGACCCAGTACTTC
>TRBV19|TRBD1|TRBJ1-1|few
CASSMRGQDTEAFF
TGTGCCAGTAGTATGCGTGGACAGGACACTGAAGCTTTCTTT
>TRBV4-3|-|TRBJ2-2|-
CASSQNPRGAANTGELFF
TGCGCCAGCAGCCAGAACCCTCGGGGGGCCGCCAACACCGGGGAGCTGTTTTTT
>TRBV7-9|TRBD2|TRBJ2-1|-
CASSSLSIREGVF
TGTGCCAGCAGCTCCCTAAGTATCAGGGAGGGCGTCTTC
>TRBV7-2|-|TRBJ1-1|-
CASSRRTANTEAFF
TGTGCCAGCAGCCGGAGGACTGCGAACACTGAAGCTTTCTTT
>TRBV11-3|-|TRBJ1-1|-
CASSSWDRLGAEAFF
TGTGCCAGCAGCTCATGGGACCGACTTGGGGCTGAAGCTTTCTTT
>TRBV7-8|-|TRBJ1-3|-
CASSLGIGYSGNTIYF
TGTGCCAGCAGCTTAGGTATAGGGTACTCTGGAAACACCATATATTTT
>TRBV7-9|-|TRBJ2-4|-
CASSLDPINLLAKNIQYF
TGTGCCAGCAGCTTAGACCCGATCAACCTCCTAGCCAAAAACATTCAGTACTTC
>TRBV4-1|-|TRBJ2-3|-
CASSPNGADTQYF
TGCGCCAGCAGCCCAAACGGGGCTGATACGCAGTATTTT
>TRBV28|-|TRBJ1-6|-
CASSLLWDPSSYNSPLHF
TGTGCCAGCAGTTTATTATGGGACCCTAGCTCCTATAATTCACCCCTCCACTTT
>TRBV10-3|-|TRBJ1-2|-
CAISEGLPRGYTF
TGTGCCATCAGTGAGGGGCTTCCTAGGGGCTACACCTTC
>TRBV7-6|TRBD2|TRBJ2-7|-
CASSPGLAGARGYEQYF
TGTGCCAGCAGCCCAGGACTAGCGGGGGCACGGGGGTACGAGCAGTACTTC
>TRBV6-5|TRBD1|TRBJ2-7|-
CASSRTGGGNEQYF
TGTGCCAGCAGTCGGACAGGGGGTGGGAACGAGCAGTACTTC
>TRBV5-5|-|TRBJ2-7|-
CASSLDNSSPTREQYF
TGTGCCAGCAGCTTGGATAACTCCTCCCCTACTCGGGAGCAGTACTTC